This record covers a single T cell receptor beta chain. The data were taken from a study of shared clonotypes between healthy human individuals. Trimming pared 6 bases from V and 11 bases from J, leaving 19 bases between. Per germline, CDR1 MNHEY and CDR2 SVGAGI. The CDR3 length is 13 residues. Produced via immunoSEQ multiplex PCR; TCRdb's table is partial and in-frame only. The sample lists 950,000 to 1,300,000 clones, about 74% seen once, with around 1.5% in the top ten. The sequenced material came from memory CD4+ T cells sorted from blood. Specified subset: CD45RA-negative fraction. The receptor was isolated from a man between 18 and 29 years old in good health. The chain carries TRBV6-5 and TRBJ2-5; TRBD2 is a possible D gene (7 bases). The CDR3 sequence is CASRGVKGGEQYF. In DNA, the CDR3 is TGTGCCAGCAGAGGGGTGAAAGGGGGGGAGCAGTACTTC.